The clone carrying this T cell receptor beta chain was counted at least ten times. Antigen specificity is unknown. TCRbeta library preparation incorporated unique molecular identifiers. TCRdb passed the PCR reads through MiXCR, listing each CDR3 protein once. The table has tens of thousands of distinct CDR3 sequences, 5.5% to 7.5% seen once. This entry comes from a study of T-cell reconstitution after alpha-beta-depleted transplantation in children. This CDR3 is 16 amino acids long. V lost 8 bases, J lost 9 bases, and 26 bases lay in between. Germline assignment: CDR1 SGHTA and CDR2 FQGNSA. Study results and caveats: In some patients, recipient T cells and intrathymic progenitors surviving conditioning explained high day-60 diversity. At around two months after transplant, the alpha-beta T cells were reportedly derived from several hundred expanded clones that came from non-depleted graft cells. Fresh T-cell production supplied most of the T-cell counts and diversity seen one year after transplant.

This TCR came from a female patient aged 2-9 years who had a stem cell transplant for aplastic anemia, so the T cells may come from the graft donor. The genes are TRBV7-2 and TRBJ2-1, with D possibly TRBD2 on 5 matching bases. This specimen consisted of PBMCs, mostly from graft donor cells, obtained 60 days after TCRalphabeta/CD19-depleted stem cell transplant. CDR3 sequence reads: CASCPPLGRGVGEQFF. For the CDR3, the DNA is TGTGCCAGCTGCCCCCCCTTAGGCCGGGGAGTTGGTGAGCAGTTCTTC.